One and the same sample provided the 8 T cell receptor beta chains below, sequenced in a study of blood T cells in healthy people across ages. Using a J-beta primer mix together with a sample-barcoded 5' primer, a second PCR was run for roughly 6 to 12 cycles. TCRdb redid the calling of the 5' RACE reads with MiXCR, one entry per CDR3 protein. The sample contains roughly 640,000 distinct CDR3 sequences, approximately 30% of which appear only once. Input material: blood. The origin of the receptors is an elderly woman in good health.

The chain recombines TRBV20-1 with TRBJ2-5; 7 bases are a match to TRBD2. The germline gives CDR1 DFQATT, CDR2 SNEGSKA (reference sequence). V dropped 7 bases and J dropped 3; count of bases not matched to a gene: 14. The length of the CDR3 is 15 residues. For the CDR3, the DNA is TGCAGTGGGGGCCCACCTCGGGGGGATGAAGAGACCCAGTACTTC. Protein: CSGGPPRGDEETQYF.

In this sample, this clonotype turned up many times. The chain combines TRBV28 with TRBJ2-4; TRBD1 is a possible D gene (5 bases). From germline, CDR1 is MDHEN and CDR2 SYDVKM. This CDR3 has 15 amino acids. Trimming pared 6 bases from V and 2 bases from J, leaving 14 bases between. The CDR3 nucleotides are TGTGCCAGCAGGGGGCAGGGCACTACCAAAAACATTCAGTACTTC. Its translation is CASRGQGTTKNIQYF.

This clonotype was recorded many times. This chain links TRBV20-1 with TRBJ2-2; 7 bases map to TRBD1. The CDR3 consists of 15 residues. CDR1 is DFQATT and CDR2 is SNEGSKA in the germline V gene (reference sequence). After removal of 6 bases from V and 1 base from J, the junction contained 8 bases not matched to a gene. The CDR3 DNA reads TGCAGTGCCCAAGACCGGACAGGGAACACCGGGGAGCTGTTTTTT. Translated: CSAQDRTGNTGELFF.

The chain recombines TRBV10-3 with TRBJ2-7; D not resolved. V dropped 2 bases and J dropped 3 bases, with 11 bases sitting between them. In germline, CDR1 is ENHRY, CDR2 SYGVKD. The CDR3 runs 14 residues. CDR3 loop: CAISEAGFFYEQYF. CDR3 DNA sequence: TGTGCCATCAGTGAGGCCGGGTTCTTCTACGAGCAGTACTTC.

The chain joins TRBV4-2 to TRBJ2-5; 7 bases are shared with TRBD2. CDR3 length: 16 amino acids. Unmatched junction bases numbered 10, after V lost 1 base and J lost 5 bases. Germline CDR1 is LGHNA and CDR2 is YNFKEQ. This CDR3 is CASSQGWQRGGETQYF. DNA for the CDR3: TGTGCCAGCAGCCAAGGTTGGCAGCGGGGAGGGGAGACCCAGTACTTC.

The J gene is TRBJ1-2, the V gene TRBV20-1, with D perhaps matching TRBD1 (6 bases). V lost 3 bases to trimming and J lost 1 base, with 15 bases between them. Germline assignment: CDR1 DFQATT and CDR2 SNEGSKA (reference sequence). This CDR3 has 15 residues. CDR3 region: CSASRDTVYNYGYTF. The CDR3 DNA reads as TGCAGTGCTAGTCGGGACACCGTCTATAACTATGGCTACACCTTC.

The CDR3 DNA reads TGTGCCAGCAGCACGGGACACCCCTATGGCTACACCTTC. Its translation is CASSTGHPYGYTF. This rearrangement joins TRBV6-5 to TRBJ1-2; D possibly corresponds to TRBD1 (6 bases). The germline V gene has CDR1 MNHEY and CDR2 SVGAGI. This CDR3 has 13 amino acids. The V gene lost 6 bases and the J gene lost 4 bases, with 12 bases spanning the gap.

Ten or more counts support this clonotype. The chain has TRBV20-1 and TRBJ2-7; no clear D gene. There are 14 residues in the CDR3. Germline CDR1 and CDR2: DFQATT and SNEGSKA (reference sequence). Trimming took off 3 bases at V and 1 base at J, with 13 bases between the two ends. CDR3 region: CSARDNLGSYEQYF. The CDR3 DNA reads TGCAGTGCTAGGGATAATTTGGGATCCTACGAGCAGTACTTC.